A single sample gave rise to the 20 T cell receptor beta chains below, sequenced in a study of early T cells in non-severe SARS-CoV-2 infection. TCRdb reprocessed the 5' RACE reads with MiXCR, giving one entry per CDR3 protein. The table has 75,000 to 80,000 distinct CDR3 sequences, over 9% seen once. Sequences were derived from whole blood, sampled at baseline. All receptors derive from an adult who was a healthcare worker with PCR-confirmed SARS-CoV-2 infection or an uninfected control (not recorded which).

This clonotype was detected a few times. V gene TRBV30 combines with J gene TRBJ2-5, with D possibly matching TRBD2 (6 bases). This CDR3 contains 14 residues. V dropped 0 bases and J dropped 3 bases, with 11 bases sitting between them. Germline V lookup: CDR1 GTSNPN, CDR2 SVGIG (reference sequence). In DNA form, the CDR3 reads TGTGCCTGGAGTGTACGGGGACTGAAAGAGACCCAGTACTTC. Translating it yields CAWSVRGLKETQYF.

The rearrangement joins TRBV19 to TRBJ2-3; 15 positions match TRBD2. CDR3 size: 17 residues. V dropped 5 bases and J dropped 4; count of bases not matched to a gene: 7. The germline CDR1 and CDR2 sequences are LNHDA and SQIVND (reference sequence). CDR3 bases: TGTGCCAGTAGTTTTCTGGGACTAGCGGGGGGACCAGATACGCAGTATTTT. It translates to CASSFLGLAGGPDTQYF.

V gene TRBV24-1 combines with J gene TRBJ1-1; maybe TRBD1 (6 bases). This CDR3 is 15 amino acids long. The V and J ends lost 4 bases and 1 base respectively, with 12 bases between them. From germline, CDR1 is KGHDR and CDR2 SFDVKD. The CDR3 bases are TGTGCCACCAGTGAACCCACAGGGTCGAACACTGAAGCTTTCTTT. Translation: CATSEPTGSNTEAFF.

The chain employs TRBV9 and TRBJ2-7; 8 bases line up with TRBD1. The CDR3 sequence is 15 residues long. Germline CDR1 and CDR2: SGDLS and YYNGEE. Trimming at V came to 0 bases and at J to 2 bases, leaving 4 bases not matched to a gene. CDR3 coding DNA: TGTGCCAGCAGCGTAGGTGGACAGGGTGCCTACGAGCAGTACTTC. Protein product: CASSVGGQGAYEQYF.

This clonotype came up a few times. CDR3 in amino acids: CASSLGGTMNTEAFF. The CDR3 DNA reads TGTGCCAGCAGTTTAGGGGGGACCATGAACACTGAAGCTTTCTTT. The V and J genes are TRBV28 and TRBJ1-1, with a tentative D call TRBD1 (5 bases). Per the germline V gene, CDR1 is MDHEN and CDR2 is SYDVKM. CDR3 size: 15 residues. V lost 2 bases and J 0 bases, leaving 10 bases between the germline ends.

This clonotype came up a few times. The rearrangement joins TRBV20-1 to TRBJ1-1; D unclear. The V gene lost 1 base and the J gene lost 1 base, with 7 bases spanning the gap. Looked up from germline, CDR1 is DFQATT and CDR2 is SNEGSKA (reference sequence). The CDR3 spans 13 residues. The CDR3 sequence: CSARVPRNTEAFF. The CDR3 DNA reads as TGCAGTGCTAGAGTCCCGCGGAACACTGAAGCTTTCTTT.

This chain connects TRBV7-3 to TRBJ2-5; D is perhaps TRBD2 (6 bases). This CDR3 comprises 14 residues. V lost 5 bases to trimming and J lost 2 bases, with 12 bases between them. In germline, CDR1 is SGHTA, CDR2 FQGTGA. CDR3 DNA: TGTGCCAGCAGCCGGACCGGGAGTCAAGAGACCCAGTACTTC. Translation gives CASSRTGSQETQYF.

This clonotype was seen a handful of times. This chain joins TRBV20-1 and TRBJ2-7, with D tentatively TRBD1 (6 bases). Trimming left V 1 base short and J 0 bases short, with 13 bases between. CDR1 DFQATT and CDR2 SNEGSKA come from the germline V gene (reference sequence). The CDR3 is 15 amino acids. The DNA of the CDR3 is TGCAGTGCTAGAGTATCTCGACAGGACTCCTACGAGCAGTACTTC. Amino acid sequence: CSARVSRQDSYEQYF.

A few counts support this clonotype. The chain employs TRBV30 and TRBJ2-1, with 10 positions matching TRBD2. The CDR3 consists of 13 residues. CDR1 and CDR2 (germline): GTSNPN, SVGIG (reference sequence). The V and J ends lost 6 bases and 4 bases, in that order; junction bases with no gene match: 3. Written as DNA, the CDR3 is TGTGCCTGTACTAGCGGGGTTTACAATGAGCAGTTCTTC. It encodes CACTSGVYNEQFF.

This clonotype was seen ten or more times. The V and J genes are TRBV2 and TRBJ2-1; TRBD2 matches at 7 bases. This CDR3 has 12 residues. The trim removed 11 bases at V and 5 bases at J, leaving 6 bases unmatched. The germline V gene has CDR1 SNHLY and CDR2 FYNNEI. Here the CDR3 reads CAGGGDNNEQFF. In DNA form, the CDR3 reads TGTGCCGGTGGGGGGGATAACAATGAGCAGTTCTTC.

V and J are TRBV27 and TRBJ1-5; D is undetermined. Per the germline V gene, CDR1 is MNHEY and CDR2 is SMNVEV (reference sequence). V was cut by 2 bases and J by 0 bases, with 8 bases left in between. The CDR3 spans 15 residues. The CDR3 loop reads CASSLRSYSNQPQHF. CDR3 nucleotides: TGTGCCAGCAGTTTAAGGTCCTATAGCAATCAGCCCCAGCATTTT.

The rearrangement uses TRBV12-3 or TRBV12-4 and TRBJ1-4, with TRBD1 identical over 7 bases. Unmatched junction bases numbered 13, after V lost 6 bases and J lost 9 bases. This CDR3 contains 15 residues. DNA of the CDR3: TGTGCCAGCAGCACTTCAGGGGGGGGGAACCAAAAACTGTTTTTT. Protein product: CASSTSGGGNQKLFF.

This sequence joins TRBV11-2 and TRBJ2-1; 9 bases agree with TRBD2. This CDR3 comprises 16 residues. CDR1 and CDR2 from the germline V gene are SGHAT and FQNNGV. Germline trimming cut 5 bases from V and 3 bases from J; bases unmatched to any gene: 8. This CDR3 reads CASSAAGGSFYNEQFF. The CDR3 DNA reads TGTGCCAGCAGCGCAGCGGGGGGTTCTTTCTACAATGAGCAGTTCTTC.

This clonotype was found many times. V gene TRBV7-8 combines with J gene TRBJ2-5, with 12 bases that match TRBD2. V was pared by 5 bases and J by 3 bases, with 4 bases of the junction left unmatched. This CDR3 spans 15 amino acids. Germline V lookup: CDR1 SGHVS, CDR2 FQNEAQ. The CDR3 sequence is CASSLGLAGKETQYF. DNA of the CDR3: TGTGCCAGCAGCCTCGGACTAGCGGGGAAAGAGACCCAGTACTTC.

V is TRBV7-9 and J is TRBJ2-7, with 9 bases lining up with TRBD1. Germline trimming cut 3 bases from V and 0 bases from J; bases unmatched to any gene: 15. Germline CDR1 and CDR2: SEHNR and FQNEAQ (reference sequence). The CDR3 has 19 amino acids. The CDR3 region has the DNA TGTGCCAGCAGCTTCCCACGGGACAGGGCCAGATCCAGCTCCTACGAGCAGTACTTC. Its translation: CASSFPRDRARSSSYEQYF.

V is TRBV7-6 and J is TRBJ1-5; D is possibly TRBD1 (5 bases). CDR3 length: 16 amino acids. Trimming took 5 bases from V and 7 from J, leaving 21 bases between them. Per the germline V gene, CDR1 is SGHVS and CDR2 is FNYEAQ. This CDR3 reads CASSLLWSGLGQPQHF. CDR3 DNA: TGTGCCAGCAGCCTGCTGTGGTCGGGGCTAGGGCAGCCCCAGCATTTT.

In its sample, this clonotype was seen many times. As DNA, the CDR3 is TGTGCCAGCAGCCCCGCAGGTCTCGGGGTGGAGCAGTACTTC. Protein product: CASSPAGLGVEQYF. V is TRBV7-6 and J is TRBJ2-7, with D perhaps matching TRBD2 (5 bases). V dropped 5 bases and J dropped 7 bases, with 18 bases sitting between them. Germline assignment: CDR1 SGHVS and CDR2 FNYEAQ. This CDR3 spans 14 amino acids.

There are many counts of this clonotype. This sequence joins TRBV5-1 and TRBJ1-1; TRBD1 matches at 9 bases. Germline CDR1 is SGHRS and CDR2 is YFSETQ. Unmatched junction bases numbered 0, after V lost 0 bases and J lost 6 bases. The CDR3 sequence is 13 residues long. CDR3: CASSLDRGPEAFF. Written as DNA, the CDR3 is TGCGCCAGCAGCTTGGACAGGGGGCCTGAAGCTTTCTTT.

In this sample, this clonotype turned up a few times. The chain is built from TRBV7-2 and TRBJ2-1; D is unclear. V was cut by 0 bases and J by 4 bases, with 10 bases left in between. The germline gives CDR1 SGHTA, CDR2 FQGNSA. This CDR3 is 15 amino acids long. CDR3 sequence (DNA): TGTGCCAGCAGCTTAGCGGCAGGAAATTACAATGAGCAGTTCTTC. It translates to CASSLAAGNYNEQFF.

This clonotype was observed a few times. This rearrangement joins TRBV7-2 to TRBJ2-4; a possible D gene is TRBD1 (5 bases). The ends were cut back, 1 base at V and 4 bases at J, with 8 bases in the middle. The CDR3 is 14 residues long. Germline CDR1 is SGHTA and CDR2 is FQGNSA. As DNA, the CDR3 is TGTGCCAGCAGCTTAGACAGGATTAAAAACATTCAGTACTTC. It encodes CASSLDRIKNIQYF.